The source of this T cell receptor beta chain is a study of cytomegalovirus exposure and HLA in healthy donors (dated by TCRdb to 2016 to 2017). A note on the overall study: An earlier analysis of several hundred of the donors reported approximately 280 Gb of sequence data and about 120 million unique TCR beta sequences obtained from roughly 170 million T cells. Rather than drawing on any new phenotypic data, the later analysis identified candidate immune exposures from TCR beta sequences and the way those sequences occurred across donors. Typing coverage differed by locus: A, B, C, DRB1 and DQB1 were typed in roughly 629-630 donors, DQA1 in about 560, DPA1 in 600 to 610, and DPB1 in approximately 450. An earlier analysis of several hundred of the donors applied high-throughput TCR beta sequencing to assess whether each TCR beta V gene segment acted as functional or pseudogenic. Four or five DR-DQ haplotypes were treated as single units for association and clustering because of strong linkage in the cohort. Donor age, sex, ethnicity and CMV serostatus were compiled alongside the repertoire data. HLA typing covered class I and class II loci at four-digit resolution. To predict cytomegalovirus infection status, the study combined high-throughput TCR immunosequencing, statistical association of individual TCRs with disease status, and machine learning. The study aimed to test whether cataloging public T cell receptors could reveal signatures of past pathogen exposure. Across some 400 genotyped donors of the cohort, an average of approximately 200,000 unique TCR beta nucleotide sequences per donor were sequenced, and around 20% of those sequences were non-productive. Among the roughly 400 genotyped donors, roughly 80% belonged to the genetic ancestry cluster associated with self-reported Caucasian donors. A later analysis re-examined previously published TCR beta repertoires from more than 600 donors and added high-resolution HLA genotyping to investigate patterns of TCR occurrence. In a later genetic analysis, genome-wide SNP genotypes for about three fifths of the roughly 670 donors were used, and that subset was treated as a discovery cohort. In addition to the first cohort of roughly 700 subjects, a separate validation cohort of approximately 110 different subjects was used. Approximately 310 gigabases of sequencing data and 80 million or so unique TCR sequences were included in an early release covering about 600 HLA-typed donors. Using immunosequencing, the study profiled T cell repertoires from 666 subjects and related those repertoires to cytomegalovirus serostatus. All discovery cohort repertoires had been generated using a single sequencing platform.

A remark on this clone: Which antigen it targets is not known. It has no much larger one-base neighbor in the sample; base qualities were not kept.

The research as a whole found: A group of highly shared sequence variants was considered likely to be a technical artifact of the sequencing pipeline. In this cohort, only TCR beta chains were sequenced, and detectable features were limited by the absence of alpha or paired-chain data. The study listed approximately 150 TCR beta chains as associated with cytomegalovirus. A later genetic analysis reported fewer N-insertions in productive TCRs among donors in an Asian-associated ancestry cluster than the roughly 700-donor mean. Because HLA typing was unavailable for some donors at each locus, only the typed subset was used in association tests. In a later analysis, HLA-associated TCR beta chains showed more clonal expansion and lower generation probabilities than non-associated chains that were equally common. A few of the identified cytomegalovirus-associated TCR beta chains were confirmed in vitro to be specific for cytomegalovirus antigens. While some public TCRs were present in many individuals, most TCR sequences turned up only very rarely across donors. The authors suggested that the approach could potentially be extended to other disease states and immunological phenotypes. According to a later analysis, parvovirus B19, influenza, CMV and Epstein-Barr virus appeared linked to several top co-occurrence clusters. According to a later analysis, TCR association rates differed among HLA loci, with DRB1 alleles showing the most associated TCRs and HLA-C alleles showing the fewest. In an earlier analysis of roughly 560 of the donors, most TCR beta V segments were observed in productive rearrangements about 90% or about 30% of the time, broadly matching IMGT annotations. A further reported finding was that TCR beta sequences accurately predicted the HLA-A and HLA-B alleles for most subjects in the first cohort. Cytomegalovirus status was reported to be diagnosed by the classifier with high specificity and sensitivity in both the original and validation cohorts. Because counts were too low, fewer than 20 rarely observed V segments, including chromosome 9 orphons, were excluded from the earlier analysis of fewer than 650 of the donors. A later analysis associated 15,000 to 20,000 TCR beta sequences with specific HLA alleles at a false discovery rate of 0.05. In a later genetic analysis, a missense DCLRE1C variant was associated with V-gene and J-gene trimming of TCR beta chains, and the association was replicated in an independent cohort. A later analysis found that most CMV-associated TCR beta chains appeared HLA-restricted, with HLA associations seemingly driven largely by CMV exposure. Correlated functional status among segregating V segments might reflect linkage disequilibrium, but an unknown experimental factor could not be ruled out. Roughly uniform sequencing depth across donors was assumed in presence/absence analyses, although this assumption may not hold. CMV serostatus was the only immune exposure information available for the cohort. Some IMGT-functional V segments, including TRBV6-2 and TRBV6-3, could not be distinguished by the 87-base-pair reads and were therefore excluded. Assigning TCR associations to individual alleles was difficult when HLA alleles, especially DR and DQ, strongly co-occurred.

The trim is 0 bases for V and 1 base for J, with a gap of 11 bases between the germline ends. Its CDR3 holds 16 amino acids, cysteine through phenylalanine. Just the 48-base CDR3 DNA is kept, in frame starting at base 1. Looking up the germline V gene yields CDR1 SGHRS and CDR2 YFSETQ. The cohort comprised 710 or so healthy bone marrow donors. At the time of sampling, every cohort member was nominally healthy, though immune exposures that went unrecorded were likely present. CMV serostatus was positive for roughly 290 and negative for about half of the 666 cohort members, and was not recorded for this donor. Every donor gave a peripheral blood sample, and the peripheral blood mononuclear cells from that sample were used for TCR beta sequencing. The Qiagen DNeasy Blood Extraction Kit was used to extract genomic DNA from the blood cell samples. Preparation of the library involved the immunoSEQ multiplex PCR assay. The multiplex PCR relied on a mix of 60 forward primers for TCR Vbeta segments and 13 reverse primers for TCR Jbeta segments. The CDR3 region of rearranged TCR beta genes was amplified from genomic DNA with a multiplex PCR assay. The Illumina HiSeq System was used to sequence the amplified TCR beta libraries as 87-base-pair reads. As for how the authors treated the data: A later analysis tallied roughly 78 million unique TCR beta chains across the 666 repertoires, and approximately 9.9 million of those chains were shared by two or more donors. Raw reads were error-corrected and collapsed into unique sequences with a nearest-neighbor algorithm that merged closely related sequences to remove PCR and sequencing errors. V, D and J gene segments were assigned by aligning CDR3 sequences to IMGT reference sequences. For a sequence to be retained, at least a six-nucleotide match to both a V gene segment and a J gene segment was required. A rearrangement counted as productive if the CDR3 had no stop codons and remained in frame with V and J, and every other rearrangement counted as non-productive. CDR3 was defined by IMGT convention, running from the second conserved V-encoded cysteine to the conserved J-encoded phenylalanine. In an earlier analysis of just under 600 of the donors, sequences lacking an unambiguous match to a single V gene segment were excluded. In an earlier analysis of 450 to 700 of the donors, V segments were called functional above 56.7% productive rearrangements and were called segregating when the between-donor standard deviation exceeded 5%. A statistical classification framework was built to diagnose cytomegalovirus status from the catalog of TCR beta chain sequences. In a later analysis, V and J genes were assigned by comparing TCR nucleotide sequences against IMGT/GENE-DB human TR gene sequences. A later analysis assigned CDR3 sequences and most-parsimonious VDJ recombination scenarios with the TCRdist pipeline. In a later analysis, each TCR beta chain was defined by its CDR3 amino acid sequence together with its V-gene family, and reads without a unique V-gene family were excluded. As a way to deal with suspected cross-contamination and a sequencing artifact, a later analysis dropped hundreds of nucleotide sequences that were highly shared and had low generation probability. For each public chain, a later analysis derived a clonal expansion index from normalized ranks of inferred template counts within each repertoire. Generation probabilities in a later analysis came from a VDJ recombination model fitted to out-of-frame rearrangements, and those results were checked against IGoR. Hypergeometric tests were used in a later analysis to score TCR-TCR, TCR-HLA and TCR-CMV co-occurrence, with a repertoire-size bias correction applied to the TCR pairs. In a later analysis, false discovery rates were estimated by permuting HLA or CMV assignments 20 times. In a later analysis, co-occurring TCRs were grouped using DBSCAN, with TCRdist sequence similarity added in when clustering inside HLA-allele-positive subsets. Repertoires with fewer than 30,000 or more than 120,000 public chains were left out of co-occurrence clustering, as were roughly five repertoires with anomalous nucleotide sharing. TCRdb mirrors the immuneACCESS table, restricted to in-frame sequences. Some clones are absent from its copies; in checked studies, under half trace to an unresolved V gene, and the reason for the others is unknown. The V and J calls and the clone size are those of that table, but D and trimming were determined from the DNA. The sample yields about 130,000 clones; roughly 77% were counted once. The ten largest clones take up about 4.3% of the sample.

This TCR was sampled from a man between 25 and 39 years old in good health. Input material: PBMCs. Recombination linked TRBV5-1 to TRBJ1-3, with TRBD1 tentatively as D gene (5 bases match). The CDR3 region has the sequence CASSLEVGGSGNTIYF. The sequenced DNA: TGCGCCAGCAGCTTGGAAGTGGGGGGTTCTGGAAACACCATATATTTT.